The clone carrying this T cell receptor (beta chain) was seen only a few times. The target antigen is unknown. The data originate from a study of T-cell reconstitution after alpha-beta-depleted transplantation in children. Study-level findings and limits: Diversity of TCRbeta at day 60 was high in some patients, arising from surviving recipient T cells and thymic progenitors. Several hundred expanded graft clones reportedly supplied alpha-beta T cells about two months after transplant. Diversity and T-cell counts at one year after transplant derived mostly from new T cells.

Preparation of the TCRbeta library involved a method that used unique molecular identifiers. TCRdb processed the PCR reads anew with MiXCR; each CDR3 protein has one entry. The data show approximately 800,000 distinct CDR3 sequences, with approximately 15% seen just once and 5% held by the top ten. Per the germline V gene, CDR1 is MNHEY and CDR2 is SMNVEV (reference sequence). With 6 bases clipped from V and 4 bases from J, the junction kept 8 bases outside the gene matches. The CDR3 consists of 16 residues. The chain recombines TRBV27 with TRBJ2-3; 12 nucleotides match TRBD2. The sequence came from a male patient between 5 and 17 years old who had a stem cell transplant for acute lymphoblastic leukemia, so the T cells may come from the graft donor. Here the sequenced sample was PBMCs, mostly from graft donor cells, taken 360 days after TCRalphabeta/CD19-depleted stem cell transplant. The CDR3 coding sequence is TGTGCCAGCAGGCCTCTAGCGGGAGGGGGGGCAGATACGCAGTATTTT. Its translation is CASRPLAGGGADTQYF.